The 26 T cell receptor beta chains presented below share a single source sample, sequenced in a study of blood T cell repertoires in COVID-19. Data came from immunoSEQ multiplex PCR; TCRdb stores just in-frame clones and leaves some out. The sample contains fewer than 500,000 clones, around 90% of which appear only once. Sample: peripheral blood. These receptors all come from a man aged 18 to 29 with COVID-19, enrolled during active disease.

This chain links TRBV13 with TRBJ2-7; 8 bases agree with TRBD2. Trimming at V came to 1 base and at J to 1 base, leaving 3 bases not matched to a gene. CDR3 length equals 15 residues. The germline V gene encodes CDR1 PRHDT and CDR2 FYEKMQ (reference sequence). The DNA for the CDR3 is TGTGCCAGCAGCTTAGTCGGGAGGGGGTCCTACGAGCAGTACTTC. It translates to CASSLVGRGSYEQYF.

The gene calls are TRBV15 and TRBJ1-1, with TRBD1 identical over 7 bases. Germline V gives CDR1 LNHNV, CDR2 YYDKDF (reference sequence). This CDR3 is 15 amino acids long. The junction had 4 bases not matched to a gene; V was cut back by 3 bases and J by 0 bases. The CDR3 DNA follows: TGTGCCACCAGCAGCTGGGGACAGTTGAACACTGAAGCTTTCTTT. This codes for CATSSWGQLNTEAFF. Full variable domain (missing parts from reference TRBV15 and TRBJ1-1): DAMVIQNPRYQVTQFGKPVTLSCSQTLNHNVMYWYQQKSSQAPKLLFHYYDKDFNNEADTPDNFQSRRPNTSFCFLDIRSPGLGDTAMYLCATSSWGQLNTEAFFGQGTRLTVV.

This chain links TRBV29-1 with TRBJ1-1, with 8 bases lining up with TRBD1. Per germline, CDR1 SQVTM and CDR2 ANQGSEA. This CDR3 is built from 13 residues. Trimming removed 4 bases from V and 9 bases from J; junction bases left unmatched: 10. The CDR3 DNA reads TGCAGCGTTGTCGTCTGGACAGGGAGGAAAGCTTTCTTT. Translated: CSVVVWTGRKAFF.

The CDR3 coding sequence is TGTGCCAGCAGTTTGACAGCCCTATTGAACACTGAAGCTTTCTTT. The encoded protein is CASSLTALLNTEAFF. J is TRBJ1-1 and V is TRBV27; maybe TRBD1 (5 bases). Germline lookup yields CDR1 MNHEY and CDR2 SMNVEV (reference sequence). The CDR3 contains 15 residues. V shed 3 bases and J shed 0 bases, with 11 bases lying between them.

The rearrangement uses TRBV28 and TRBJ1-5; 10 bases fit TRBD1. The V and J ends lost 6 bases and 6 bases, in that order; junction bases with no gene match: 8. This CDR3 has 15 amino acids. The germline CDR1 and CDR2 sequences are MDHEN and SYDVKM. The CDR3 DNA is TGTGCCAGCAGCTCGACAGGGGGCGCGGGTCAGCCCCAGCATTTT. It is translated as CASSSTGGAGQPQHF.

The chain joins TRBV10-1 to TRBJ2-7, with 10 nucleotides matching TRBD1. Germline V CDR1 and CDR2: WNHNN, SYGVQD (reference sequence). The V gene end was trimmed by 3 bases and the J gene end by 0 bases; junction bases not matched to a gene: 8. The CDR3 has 17 residues. The DNA for the CDR3 is TGCGCCAGCAGTGACTCCGGGACAGGGGCGCGCTCCTACGAGCAGTACTTC. Translating it yields CASSDSGTGARSYEQYF.

The CDR3 here is CASRSRGAPYNEQFF. The CDR3 DNA reads as TGTGCCAGCAGGTCTAGGGGCGCACCCTACAATGAGCAGTTCTTC. This chain joins TRBV11-2 and TRBJ2-1, with D possibly TRBD1 on 5 matching bases. The CDR3 is 15 residues long. V lost 6 bases and J 2 bases, leaving 14 bases between the germline ends. Germline values: CDR1 SGHAT, CDR2 FQNNGV.

The chain joins TRBV5-4 to TRBJ2-3; the match to TRBD2 covers 8 bases. Trimming at V came to 3 bases and at J to 0 bases, leaving 9 bases not matched to a gene. Germline values: CDR1 SGHNT, CDR2 YYREEE (reference sequence). This CDR3 has 17 amino acids. CDR3 region: CASSSPGSGTSTDTQYF. The CDR3, as DNA: TGTGCCAGCAGCTCGCCGGGTAGCGGGACTAGCACAGATACGCAGTATTTT.

J is TRBJ2-1 and V is TRBV29-1; D may be TRBD2 (6 bases). This CDR3 is built from 15 residues. V was trimmed by 3 bases and J by 4 bases, leaving 16 bases between them. Germline lookup yields CDR1 SQVTM and CDR2 ANQGSEA. In DNA, the CDR3 is TGCAGCGTTGAGTCTCGGCGGGGTCAGTACAATGAGCAGTTCTTC. It encodes CSVESRRGQYNEQFF.

This chain joins TRBV6-5 and TRBJ2-1; 7 nucleotides match TRBD2. The CDR3 contains 15 residues. V dropped 6 bases and J dropped 3; count of bases not matched to a gene: 8. Germline V CDR1 and CDR2: MNHEY, SVGAGI. The CDR3 here is CASSLREAFYNEQFF. For the CDR3, the DNA is TGTGCCAGCAGCCTCCGGGAGGCCTTCTACAATGAGCAGTTCTTC.

V and J are TRBV18 and TRBJ2-1, with TRBD1 matching 8 bases. The CDR3 has 16 residues. The V segment lost 2 bases and the J segment 1 base; nucleotides outside the gene matches: 4. Germline lookup yields CDR1 KGHSH and CDR2 LQKENI. CDR3 nucleotide sequence: TGTGCCAGCTCACCATTTCGGACAGGGTCCTACAATGAGCAGTTCTTC. Translated, it gives CASSPFRTGSYNEQFF.

This clone was observed a few times. The chain is built from TRBV28 and TRBJ2-3, with TRBD1 as a possible D gene (6 bases). Germline loops: CDR1 MDHEN, CDR2 SYDVKM. V lost 5 bases to trimming and J lost 2 bases, with 20 bases between them. The CDR3 length is 17 residues. Written as DNA, the CDR3 is TGTGCCAGCAGTCTAAGCAGGGGTAGCGAATACACAGATACGCAGTATTTT. It is translated as CASSLSRGSEYTDTQYF.

This rearrangement joins TRBV7-6 to TRBJ2-6, with a tentative D call TRBD1 (6 bases). Deletions cut 0 bases from V and 1 base from J, with 10 bases between. Germline V lookup: CDR1 SGHVS, CDR2 FNYEAQ. The CDR3 length is 17 residues. The CDR3 spells CASSLAGHGSGANVLTF. The DNA of the CDR3 is TGTGCCAGCAGCTTAGCGGGACACGGATCTGGGGCCAACGTCCTGACTTTC.

The chain employs TRBV24-1 and TRBJ2-5; 7 bases map to TRBD2. The ends lost 3 bases at V and 5 bases at J; junction bases unmatched: 5. Germline CDR1 KGHDR, CDR2 SFDVKD. The CDR3 runs to 14 residues. The chain's CDR3 is CATSDPVGGETQYF. DNA for the CDR3: TGTGCCACCAGTGATCCCGTGGGAGGGGAGACCCAGTACTTC.

This sequence joins TRBV5-4 and TRBJ1-2; 10 bases fit TRBD1. With V trimmed by 4 bases and J by 8 bases, 5 bases remained unmatched. The germline gives CDR1 SGHNT, CDR2 YYREEE (reference sequence). The CDR3 is 13 residues long. CDR3 in amino acids: CASSRDRGSGYTF. In DNA, the CDR3 is TGTGCCAGCAGCCGGGACAGGGGAAGCGGCTACACCTTC.

There are many counts of this clone. This sequence joins TRBV6-4 and TRBJ2-3; no firm D call. Per the germline V gene, CDR1 is MRHNA and CDR2 is SNTAGT. The CDR3 has 14 residues. Trimming removed 5 bases from V and 0 bases from J, with 9 bases in between. The CDR3 spells CASSLADSTDTQYF. In DNA form, the CDR3 reads TGTGCCAGCAGTTTAGCCGACAGCACAGATACGCAGTATTTT.

The V gene is TRBV6-6, the J gene TRBJ1-4; 7 bases are a match to TRBD1. The germline V gene encodes CDR1 MNHNY and CDR2 SVGAGI (reference sequence). Trimming cost V 6 bases and J 11 bases; bases outside gene matches: 15. CDR3 length: 15 amino acids. CDR3 amino acids: CASSLSGQSVEKLFF. CDR3 sequence (DNA): TGTGCCAGCAGCCTGTCGGGACAGTCCGTGGAGAAACTGTTTTTT.

CDR3 region: CAISSSGDPSLEQFF. The CDR3, as DNA: TGTGCCATCAGTTCAAGCGGGGACCCCTCTCTTGAGCAGTTCTTC. The chain combines TRBV10-3 with TRBJ2-1, with 7 bases matching TRBD2. CDR1 ENHRY and CDR2 SYGVKD come from the germline V gene. The CDR3 sequence is 15 residues long. Trimming took 5 bases from V and 9 from J; bases not matched to a gene: 13.

The chain joins TRBV7-2 to TRBJ2-7; 8 nucleotides line up with TRBD1. Germline V gene lookup returns CDR1 SGHTA and CDR2 FQGNSA. This CDR3 spans 16 amino acids. Trimming at V came to 4 bases and at J to 1 base, leaving 9 bases not matched to a gene. Here the CDR3 reads CASSSSPGQVSYEQYF. The CDR3 region has the DNA TGTGCCAGCAGCTCTTCTCCGGGACAGGTTTCCTACGAGCAGTACTTC. The full variable domain, completed using reference TRBV7-2 and TRBJ2-7, is GAGVSQSPSNKVTEKGKDVELRCDPISGHTALYWYRQSLGQGLEFLIYFQGNSAPDKSGLPSDRFSAERTGGSVSTLTIQRTQQEDSAVYLCASSSSPGQVSYEQYFGPGTRLTVT.

The gene calls are TRBV7-9 and TRBJ2-7, with 9 bases that match TRBD1. The CDR3 totals 15 residues. Losses at the gene ends were 1 base for V and 1 base for J; bases not matched to a gene: 2. Germline V gives CDR1 SEHNR, CDR2 FQNEAQ (reference sequence). The DNA of the CDR3 is TGTGCCAGCAGCTTAGTGGGACAGGGTTCCTACGAGCAGTACTTC. Protein: CASSLVGQGSYEQYF. Full variable domain (outside the CDR3, taken from reference TRBV7-9 and TRBJ2-7): DTGVSQNPRHKITKRGQNVTFRCDPISEHNRLYWYRQTLGQGPEFLTYFQNEAQLEKSRLLSDRFSAERPKGSFSTLEIQRTEQGDSAMYLCASSLVGQGSYEQYFGPGTRLTVT.

This clone was observed once. V gene TRBV10-1 combines with J gene TRBJ2-7; 8 bases map to TRBD2. The CDR3 has 15 amino acids. Unmatched junction bases numbered 6, after V lost 3 bases and J lost 2 bases. Germline CDR1 WNHNN, CDR2 SYGVQD (reference sequence). CDR3 protein: CASSDPLADPYEQYF. In DNA form, the CDR3 reads TGCGCCAGCAGTGACCCACTAGCGGACCCCTACGAGCAGTACTTC.

This clone came up once. J is TRBJ1-5 and V is TRBV24-1; no definite D call. The CDR3 runs 15 residues. Per the germline V gene, CDR1 is KGHDR and CDR2 is SFDVKD. Trimming removed 2 bases at V and 0 bases at J, with 7 bases between. The CDR3 here is CATSDSQDSNQPQHF. Here the CDR3 DNA reads TGTGCCACCAGTGATTCCCAGGATAGCAATCAGCCCCAGCATTTT.

The chain is built from TRBV11-1 and TRBJ1-1; TRBD1 is a possible D gene (6 bases). Germline lookup yields CDR1 SGHAT and CDR2 FQDESV (reference sequence). The CDR3 sequence is 12 residues long. V lost 6 bases to trimming and J lost 9 bases, with 14 bases between them. The DNA for the CDR3 is TGTGCCAGCAGTACCTCCGGGGACAAAGCTTTCTTT. Translating it yields CASSTSGDKAFF.

V gene TRBV6-5 combines with J gene TRBJ2-2, with 10 bases identical to TRBD2. The CDR3 runs to 15 residues. The germline gives CDR1 MNHEY, CDR2 SVGAGI. The ends lost 6 bases at V and 6 bases at J; junction bases unmatched: 7. This CDR3 reads CASRRQRGGPGELFF. The CDR3 nucleotides read TGTGCCAGCAGGCGACAGCGGGGGGGTCCCGGGGAGCTGTTTTTT.

This clone was picked up one time. The chain employs TRBV2 and TRBJ1-1; D gene uncertain. V lost 4 bases and J 0 bases, leaving 9 bases between the germline ends. The CDR3 runs to 14 residues. Germline V gives CDR1 SNHLY, CDR2 FYNNEI. The CDR3, as DNA: TGTGCCAGCAGTGCCGAGAAACTGAACACTGAAGCTTTCTTT. Protein sequence: CASSAEKLNTEAFF. Using reference TRBV2 and TRBJ1-1 for the parts outside the CDR3, the full variable domain is EPEVTQTPSHQVTQMGQEVILRCVPISNHLYFYWYRQILGQKVEFLVSFYNNEISEKSEIFDDQFSVERPDGSNFTLKIRSTKLEDSAMYFCASSAEKLNTEAFFGQGTRLTVV.

This clone was detected once. This chain uses TRBV19 with TRBJ1-5; 7 bases align to TRBD1. Germline V gene data show CDR1 as LNHDA and CDR2 as SQIVND (reference sequence). The CDR3 is 15 residues long. With V trimmed by 5 bases and J by 4 bases, 8 bases remained unmatched. In DNA, the CDR3 is TGTGCCAGTAGTTCCCGGGACAGAGGTAATCAGCCCCAGCATTTT. Translated, it gives CASSSRDRGNQPQHF.